This TCR beta chain stems from a study of blood T cell repertoires in COVID-19. Overall study: PBMCs, B-cell-depleted T cells, or T cells were the source of the cDNA or gDNA that made up the material.

V lost 4 bases and J lost 0; bases outside the gene matches: 9. The CDR3 is 18 amino acids. Germline V CDR1 and CDR2: LGHNA, YNFKEQ. Cohort placement rested on clinical history that participants reported themselves. Two negative PCRs, clearance, or symptom resolution were required of recovered Cohort 3 donors. TCRdb's copy holds only in-frame clones and misses some; the assay was immunoSEQ multiplex PCR. The repertoire consists of a few hundred thousand clones, with roughly four fifths occurring once and the leading ten covering about 4.9%. The rearrangement links TRBV4-2 to TRBJ2-2; 9 bases align to TRBD2. The receptor was isolated from a woman between 45 and 65 years old who had recovered from COVID-19. Material for sequencing was PBMCs or T cells enriched from blood (not recorded which). In nucleotides, the CDR3 is TGTGCCAGCAGCCGTGAGACTAGCGGACATACGAACACCGGGGAGCTGTTTTTT. This translates into CASSRETSGHTNTGELFF.